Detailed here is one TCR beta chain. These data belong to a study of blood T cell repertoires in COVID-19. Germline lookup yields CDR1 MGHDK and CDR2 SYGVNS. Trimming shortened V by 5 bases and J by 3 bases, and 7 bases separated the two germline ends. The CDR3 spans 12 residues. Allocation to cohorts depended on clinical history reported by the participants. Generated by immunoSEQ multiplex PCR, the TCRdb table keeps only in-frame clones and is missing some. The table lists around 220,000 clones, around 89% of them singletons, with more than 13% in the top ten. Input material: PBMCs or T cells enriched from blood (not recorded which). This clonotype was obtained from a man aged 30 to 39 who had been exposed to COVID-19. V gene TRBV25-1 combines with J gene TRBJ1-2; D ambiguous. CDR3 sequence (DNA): TGTGCCAGCAGTCGCCAGGACTATGGCTACACCTTC. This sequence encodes CASSRQDYGYTF.